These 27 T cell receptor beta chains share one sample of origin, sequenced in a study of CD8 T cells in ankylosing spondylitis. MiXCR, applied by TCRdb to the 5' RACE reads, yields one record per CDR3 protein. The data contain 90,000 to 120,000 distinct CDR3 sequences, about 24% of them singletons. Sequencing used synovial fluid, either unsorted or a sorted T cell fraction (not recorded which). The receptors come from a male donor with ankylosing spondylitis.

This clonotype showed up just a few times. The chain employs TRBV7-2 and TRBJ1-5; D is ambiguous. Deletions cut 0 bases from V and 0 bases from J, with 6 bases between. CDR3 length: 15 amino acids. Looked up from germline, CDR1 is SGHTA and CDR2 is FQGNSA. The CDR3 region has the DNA TGTGCCAGCAGCTTAGCCGCATATAGCAATCAGCCCCAGCATTTT. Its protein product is CASSLAAYSNQPQHF.

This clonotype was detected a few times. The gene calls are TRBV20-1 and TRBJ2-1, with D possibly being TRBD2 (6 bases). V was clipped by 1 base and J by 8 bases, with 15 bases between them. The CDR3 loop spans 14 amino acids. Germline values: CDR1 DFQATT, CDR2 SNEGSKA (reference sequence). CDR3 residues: CSARGRREVDEQFF. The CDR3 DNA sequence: TGCAGTGCTAGAGGACGCAGGGAGGTGGATGAGCAGTTCTTC.

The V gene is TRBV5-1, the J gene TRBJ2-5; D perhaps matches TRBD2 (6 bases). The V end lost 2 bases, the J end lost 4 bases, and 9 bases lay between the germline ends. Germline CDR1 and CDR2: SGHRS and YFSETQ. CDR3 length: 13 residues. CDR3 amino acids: CASSFPGVETQYF. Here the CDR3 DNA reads TGCGCCAGCAGCTTCCCGGGAGTAGAGACCCAGTACTTC. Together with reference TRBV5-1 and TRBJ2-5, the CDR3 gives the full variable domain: KAGVTQTPRYLIKTRGQQVTLSCSPISGHRSVSWYQQTPGQGLQFLFEYFSETQRNKGNFPGRFSGRQFSNSRSEMNVSTLELGDSALYLCASSFPGVETQYFGPGTRLLVL.

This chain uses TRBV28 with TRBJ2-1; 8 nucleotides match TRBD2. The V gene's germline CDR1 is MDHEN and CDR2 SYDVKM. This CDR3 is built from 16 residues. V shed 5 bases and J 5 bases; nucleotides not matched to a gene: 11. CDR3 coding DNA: TGTGCCAGCAGTCGTCCAGTAGCGGGACTGAACAATGAGCAGTTCTTC. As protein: CASSRPVAGLNNEQFF.

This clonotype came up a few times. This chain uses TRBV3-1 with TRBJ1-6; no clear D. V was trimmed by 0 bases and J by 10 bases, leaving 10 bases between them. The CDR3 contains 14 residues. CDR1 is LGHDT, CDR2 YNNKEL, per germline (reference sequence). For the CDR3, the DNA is TGTGCCAGCAGCCAAGATCGGAGTACGTCACCCCTCCACTTT. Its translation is CASSQDRSTSPLHF.

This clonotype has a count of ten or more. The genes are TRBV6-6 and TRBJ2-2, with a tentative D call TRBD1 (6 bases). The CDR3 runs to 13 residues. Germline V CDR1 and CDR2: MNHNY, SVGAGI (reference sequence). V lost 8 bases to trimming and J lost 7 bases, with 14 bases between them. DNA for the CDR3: TGTGCCAGCGATGGCAGGGGATACGGGGAGCTGTTTTTT. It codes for CASDGRGYGELFF.

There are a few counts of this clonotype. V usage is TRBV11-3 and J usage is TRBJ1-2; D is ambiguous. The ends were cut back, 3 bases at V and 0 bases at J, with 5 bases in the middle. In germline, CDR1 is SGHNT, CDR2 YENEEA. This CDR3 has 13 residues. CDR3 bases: TGTGCCAGCAGCTTCTTGACTAACTATGGCTACACCTTC. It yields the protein CASSFLTNYGYTF.

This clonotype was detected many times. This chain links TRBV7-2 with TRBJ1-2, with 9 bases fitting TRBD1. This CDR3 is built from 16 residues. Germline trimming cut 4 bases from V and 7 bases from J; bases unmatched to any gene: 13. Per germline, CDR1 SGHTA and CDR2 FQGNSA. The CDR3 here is CASSSSRGQGVFGYTF. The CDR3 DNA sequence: TGTGCCAGCAGCTCGAGTAGGGGACAGGGAGTTTTTGGCTACACCTTC.

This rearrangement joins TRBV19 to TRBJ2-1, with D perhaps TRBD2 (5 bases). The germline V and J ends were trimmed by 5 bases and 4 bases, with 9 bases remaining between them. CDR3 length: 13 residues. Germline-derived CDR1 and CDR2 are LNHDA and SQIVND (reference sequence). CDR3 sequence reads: CASSVGLYNEQFF. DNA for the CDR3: TGTGCCAGTAGTGTCGGACTTTACAATGAGCAGTTCTTC. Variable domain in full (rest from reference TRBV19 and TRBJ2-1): DGGITQSPKYLFRKEGQNVTLSCEQNLNHDAMYWYRQDPGQGLRLIYYSQIVNDFQKGDIAEGYSVSREKKESFPLTVTSAQKNPTAFYLCASSVGLYNEQFFGPGTRLTVL.

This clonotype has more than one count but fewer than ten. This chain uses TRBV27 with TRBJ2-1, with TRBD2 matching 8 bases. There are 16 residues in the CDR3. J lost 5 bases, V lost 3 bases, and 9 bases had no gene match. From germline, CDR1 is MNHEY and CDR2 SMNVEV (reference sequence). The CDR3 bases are TGTGCCAGCAGTTTCTTCCCCCAGCGGGAGAACAATGAGCAGTTCTTC. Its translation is CASSFFPQRENNEQFF.

The CDR3 region has the DNA TGCAGCGTTGATGATGGACTAGGTTACCAAGAGACCCAGTACTTC. This sequence encodes CSVDDGLGYQETQYF. The rearrangement joins TRBV29-1 to TRBJ2-5; 7 positions match TRBD2. Germline CDR1 reads SQVTM; CDR2 reads ANQGSEA. The V gene end was trimmed by 3 bases and the J gene end by 0 bases; junction bases not matched to a gene: 7. This CDR3 comprises 15 residues.

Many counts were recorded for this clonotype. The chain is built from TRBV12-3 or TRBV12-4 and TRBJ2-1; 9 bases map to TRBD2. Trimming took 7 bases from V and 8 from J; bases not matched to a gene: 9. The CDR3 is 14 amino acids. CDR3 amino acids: CASIPLAGYDEQFF. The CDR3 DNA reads TGTGCCAGCATTCCCCTAGCGGGATATGATGAGCAGTTCTTC.

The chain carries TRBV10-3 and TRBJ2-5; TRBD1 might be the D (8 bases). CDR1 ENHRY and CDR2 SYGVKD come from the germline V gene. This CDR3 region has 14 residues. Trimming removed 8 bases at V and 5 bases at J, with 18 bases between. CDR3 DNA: TGTGCCATCTCCGGCGACAGGGGAGGGGAGACCCAGTACTTC. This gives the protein CAISGDRGGETQYF.

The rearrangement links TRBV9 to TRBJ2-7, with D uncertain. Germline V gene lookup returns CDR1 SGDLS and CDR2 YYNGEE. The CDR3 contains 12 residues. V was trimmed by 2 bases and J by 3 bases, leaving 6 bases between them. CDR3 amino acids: CASSVDNYEQYF. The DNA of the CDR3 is TGTGCCAGCAGCGTGGATAACTACGAGCAGTACTTC.

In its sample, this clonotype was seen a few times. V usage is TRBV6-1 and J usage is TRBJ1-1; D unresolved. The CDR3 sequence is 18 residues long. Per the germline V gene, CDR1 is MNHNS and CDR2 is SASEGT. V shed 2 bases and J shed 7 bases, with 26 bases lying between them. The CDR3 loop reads CASSEYLGGPLKSNEAFF. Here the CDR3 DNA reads TGTGCCAGCAGTGAATACTTGGGAGGCCCACTCAAGTCGAATGAAGCTTTCTTT.

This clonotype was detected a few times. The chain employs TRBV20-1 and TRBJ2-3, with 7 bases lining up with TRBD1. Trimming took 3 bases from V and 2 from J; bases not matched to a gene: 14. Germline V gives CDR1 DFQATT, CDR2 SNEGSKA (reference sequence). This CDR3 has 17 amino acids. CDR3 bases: TGCAGTGCTAGTGCTCCCGGAAGGGACAGTCACACAGATACGCAGTATTTT. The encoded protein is CSASAPGRDSHTDTQYF.

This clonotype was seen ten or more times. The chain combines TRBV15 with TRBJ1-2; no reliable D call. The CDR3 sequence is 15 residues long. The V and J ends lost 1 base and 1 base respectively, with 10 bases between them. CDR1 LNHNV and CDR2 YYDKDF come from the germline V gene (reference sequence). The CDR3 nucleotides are TGTGCCACCAGCAGAGCGGGGTTTCATAACTATGGCTACACCTTC. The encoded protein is CATSRAGFHNYGYTF.

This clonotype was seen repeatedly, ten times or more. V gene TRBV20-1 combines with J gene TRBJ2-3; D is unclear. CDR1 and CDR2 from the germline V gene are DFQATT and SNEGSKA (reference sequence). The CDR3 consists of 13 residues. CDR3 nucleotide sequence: TGCGCCAGCTCTCTCTTGGGCACAGATACGCAGTATTTT. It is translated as CASSLLGTDTQYF.

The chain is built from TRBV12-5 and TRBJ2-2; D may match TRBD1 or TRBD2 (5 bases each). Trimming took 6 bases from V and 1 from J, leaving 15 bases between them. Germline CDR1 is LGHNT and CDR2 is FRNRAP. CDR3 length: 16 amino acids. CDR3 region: CASGPGTAGNTGELFF. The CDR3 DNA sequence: TGTGCTAGTGGCCCCGGGACGGCGGGGAACACCGGGGAGCTGTTTTTT.

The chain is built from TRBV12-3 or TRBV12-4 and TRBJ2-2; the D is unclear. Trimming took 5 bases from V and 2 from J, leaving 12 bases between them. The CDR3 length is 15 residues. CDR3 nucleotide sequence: TGTGCCAGCAGTCCTGGACCGATTAACACCGGGGAGCTGTTTTTT. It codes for CASSPGPINTGELFF.

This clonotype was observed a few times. The CDR3 reads CASSEDGVLNTEAFF. The CDR3 nucleotides are TGTGCCAGCAGTGAAGATGGGGTTCTGAACACTGAAGCTTTCTTT. The chain carries TRBV6-1 and TRBJ1-1; D not certain. Germline CDR1 reads MNHNS; CDR2 reads SASEGT. There are 15 residues in the CDR3. V was cut by 1 base and J by 0 bases, with 9 bases left in between.

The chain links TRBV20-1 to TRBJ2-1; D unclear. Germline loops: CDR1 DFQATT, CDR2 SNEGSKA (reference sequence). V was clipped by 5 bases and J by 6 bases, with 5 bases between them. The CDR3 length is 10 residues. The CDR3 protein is CSAEANEQFF. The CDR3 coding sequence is TGCAGTGCTGAGGCCAATGAGCAGTTCTTC.

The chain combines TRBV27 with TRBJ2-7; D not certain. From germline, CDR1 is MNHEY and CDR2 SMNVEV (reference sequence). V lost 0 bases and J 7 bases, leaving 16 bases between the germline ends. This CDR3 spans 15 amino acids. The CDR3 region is CASSLSSSLRWEQYV. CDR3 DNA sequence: TGTGCCAGCAGTTTATCGTCATCACTGCGTTGGGAGCAGTACGTC.

The CDR3 here is CSATGSINTEAFF. The CDR3 bases are TGCAGTGCTACGGGATCCATAAACACTGAAGCTTTCTTT. V and J are TRBV20-1 and TRBJ1-1; D is ambiguous. The V end was cut by 4 bases, the J end by 2 bases, with 11 bases between. The germline V gene encodes CDR1 DFQATT and CDR2 SNEGSKA (reference sequence). This CDR3 is built from 13 residues.

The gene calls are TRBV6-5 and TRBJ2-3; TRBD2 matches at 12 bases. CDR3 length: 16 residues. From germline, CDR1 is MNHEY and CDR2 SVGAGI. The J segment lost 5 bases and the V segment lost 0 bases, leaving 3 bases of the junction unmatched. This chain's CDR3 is CASSYSTSGRVDTQYF. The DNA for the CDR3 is TGTGCCAGCAGTTACTCGACTAGCGGGAGAGTAGATACGCAGTATTTT.

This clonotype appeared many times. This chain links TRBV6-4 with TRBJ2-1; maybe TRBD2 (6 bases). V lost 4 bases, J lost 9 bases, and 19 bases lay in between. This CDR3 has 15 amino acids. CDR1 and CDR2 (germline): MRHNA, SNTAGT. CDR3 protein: CASSAAPRLGSEQFF. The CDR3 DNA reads TGTGCCAGCAGTGCCGCTCCCCGACTAGGGAGTGAGCAGTTCTTC.

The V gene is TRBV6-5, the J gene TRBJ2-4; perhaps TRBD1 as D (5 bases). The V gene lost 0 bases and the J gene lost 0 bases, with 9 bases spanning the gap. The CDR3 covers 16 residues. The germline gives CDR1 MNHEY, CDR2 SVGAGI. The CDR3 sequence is CASSYSGRVAKNIQYF. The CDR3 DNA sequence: TGTGCCAGCAGTTACTCGGGGCGAGTAGCCAAAAACATTCAGTACTTC.